This TCR beta chain came from a study of cytomegalovirus exposure and HLA in healthy donors. PCR primers comprised 60 Vbeta and 13 Jbeta primers. Repertoires were generated with immunoSEQ multiplex PCR, while TCRdb's copy carries only in-frame clones and drops some. The sample includes around 130,000 clones, around 9% of them seen just once. The CDR3 contains 13 residues. Per germline, CDR1 SGHNT and CDR2 YENEEA. Trimming removed 3 bases from V and 5 bases from J, with 7 bases in between. Broader study findings: Later analysis revealed greater clonal expansion in HLA-associated TCR beta chains than in equally common others. Most TCR beta V segments were productive about 90% or about 30% of the time in an earlier analysis.

In the case of this clone: No antigen is known for it.

This receptor was obtained from a man in his forties or fifties in good health and CMV-seronegative. Material: PBMCs. J is TRBJ2-2 and V is TRBV11-3, with a weak D call TRBD2 (6 bases). CDR3 nucleotide sequence: TGTGCCAGCAGCTTGGGGAGGACCGGGGAGCTGTTTTTT. Translated, it gives CASSLGRTGELFF.